These 22 T cell receptor beta chains came from one sample sequenced in a study of STAT5B mutations in CD4+ large granular lymphocyte leukemia. Measured with immunoSEQ multiplex PCR; TCRdb has only the in-frame clones, and not every one. The sample holds some 2,000 clones, roughly four fifths seen once. Sequencing input: PBMCs. The source of these receptors is a woman in her seventies with CD4+ T-cell large granular lymphocyte leukemia.

This clone has only a few counts. The CDR3: CASKKQGTSNQPQHF. CDR3 coding DNA: TGTGCCAGCAAGAAACAGGGTACGAGCAATCAGCCCCAGCATTTT. The genes are TRBV5-6 and TRBJ1-5; weak D call: TRBD1 (6 bases). V lost 6 bases, J lost 1 base, and 14 bases lay in between. The CDR3 is 15 residues long. Germline CDR1 reads SGHDT; CDR2 reads YYEEEE.

The rearrangement uses TRBV5-6 and TRBJ2-7; 8 nucleotides line up with TRBD2. The CDR3 extends over 16 amino acids. Losses at the gene ends were 4 bases for V and 6 bases for J; bases not matched to a gene: 15. In germline, CDR1 is SGHDT, CDR2 YYEEEE. The CDR3 bases are TGTGCCAGCAGCACGACGGGAGGGCCGTTGAGTATCGAGCAGTACTTC. It yields the protein CASSTTGGPLSIEQYF.

The chain has TRBV2 and TRBJ2-7, with 10 bases fitting TRBD2. This CDR3 contains 15 residues. V shed 2 bases, J shed 5 bases, and the junction held 6 bases outside the gene matches. Germline-derived CDR1 and CDR2 are SNHLY and FYNNEI. The CDR3: CASSEISGGGDEQYF. CDR3 DNA: TGTGCCAGCAGTGAAATAAGCGGGGGGGGCGACGAGCAGTACTTC.

This clone was detected a few times. The chain combines TRBV10-3 with TRBJ2-7; tentatively, D is TRBD2 (5 bases). Between the trimmed V and J ends, which lost 7 bases and 6 bases, there was a span of 19 bases. Germline loops: CDR1 ENHRY, CDR2 SYGVKD. The CDR3 length is 14 residues. CDR3 sequence: CAIMRGQTSLEQYF. The CDR3 nucleotides read TGTGCCATCATGAGAGGGCAGACCTCGCTCGAGCAGTACTTC.

The chain is built from TRBV10-2 and TRBJ2-7, with 7 nucleotides matching TRBD2. The CDR3 sequence is 15 residues long. The germline CDR1 and CDR2 sequences are WSHSY and SAAADI. V was pared by 6 bases and J by 0 bases, with 8 bases of the junction left unmatched. The CDR3 DNA reads TGCGCCAGCAGGGCACTAGCGTCGAGCTCCTACGAGCAGTACTTC. This sequence encodes CASRALASSSYEQYF.

There are a few counts of this clone. The gene calls are TRBV5-1 and TRBJ2-7, with unresolved D. Germline CDR1 is SGHRS and CDR2 is YFSETQ. CDR3 size: 14 residues. The V gene lost 0 bases and the J gene lost 0 bases, with 7 bases spanning the gap. Here the CDR3 DNA reads TGCGCCAGCAGCTTGGACAGTTCCTCCTACGAGCAGTACTTC. It codes for CASSLDSSSYEQYF.

The chain has TRBV28 and TRBJ1-1, with D possibly TRBD1 on 6 matching bases. The V and J ends lost 2 bases and 3 bases respectively, with 13 bases between them. The CDR3 consists of 15 residues. From germline, CDR1 is MDHEN and CDR2 SYDVKM. CDR3 sequence: CASSLRQGFDTEAFF. The CDR3 DNA sequence: TGTGCCAGCAGTTTACGGCAGGGGTTCGACACTGAAGCTTTCTTT.

This chain uses TRBV19 with TRBJ2-2, with 8 positions matching TRBD1. V was pared by 7 bases and J by 5 bases, with 9 bases of the junction left unmatched. Looked up from germline, CDR1 is LNHDA and CDR2 is SQIVND (reference sequence). The CDR3 consists of 15 residues. The chain's CDR3 is CASTPDRGWTGELFF. DNA for the CDR3: TGTGCCAGTACCCCCGACAGGGGTTGGACCGGGGAGCTGTTTTTT.

This chain links TRBV29-1 with TRBJ2-3; 9 bases align to TRBD1. V dropped 5 bases and J dropped 3; count of bases not matched to a gene: 9. CDR3 length equals 15 residues. Germline assignment: CDR1 SQVTM and CDR2 ANQGSEA. The CDR3 coding sequence is TGCAGCGTTATAATAGACAGGGGGGGAACAGATACGCAGTATTTT. Amino acids: CSVIIDRGGTDTQYF.

This clone was observed a few times. J is TRBJ1-4 and V is TRBV5-6; no reliable D call. Trimming pared 1 base from V and 4 bases from J, leaving 8 bases between. The CDR3 runs 14 residues. From germline, CDR1 is SGHDT and CDR2 YYEEEE. In DNA, the CDR3 is TGTGCCAGCAGCTTGTTCAGCTTTAATGAAAAACTGTTTTTT. Amino acids: CASSLFSFNEKLFF.

CDR3: CASSLAPSGGVSYEQYF. CDR3 coding DNA: TGCGCCAGCAGCTTGGCCCCTTCGGGGGGGGTCTCCTACGAGCAGTACTTC. The rearrangement links TRBV5-1 to TRBJ2-7; 8 nucleotides line up with TRBD2. Germline V gives CDR1 SGHRS, CDR2 YFSETQ. This CDR3 is 17 amino acids long. V shed 0 bases, J shed 0 bases, and the junction held 8 bases outside the gene matches.

The chain has TRBV7-6 and TRBJ1-1; weak D call: TRBD1 (6 bases). The germline V gene has CDR1 SGHVS and CDR2 FNYEAQ. This CDR3 comprises 17 residues. Trimming removed 3 bases at V and 1 base at J, with 18 bases between. The CDR3 is CASSFGPGQIENTEAFF. The CDR3 DNA reads as TGTGCCAGCAGCTTTGGGCCCGGACAGATCGAGAACACTGAAGCTTTCTTT.

The chain is built from TRBV18 and TRBJ1-6; D gene ambiguous. Germline CDR1 KGHSH, CDR2 LQKENI. The ends were cut back, 6 bases at V and 0 bases at J, with 15 bases in the middle. This CDR3 is built from 17 residues. The CDR3 nucleotides are TGTGCCAGCTCGAATAATAGGGCGAGCTCCTATAATTCACCCCTCCACTTT. Translated: CASSNNRASSYNSPLHF. The whole variable domain, remainder taken from reference TRBV18 and TRBJ1-6, is NAGVMQNPRHLVRRRGQEARLRCSPMKGHSHVYWYRQLPEEGLKFMVYLQKENIIDESGMPKERFSAEFPKEGPSILRIQQVVRGDSAAYFCASSNNRASSYNSPLHFGNGTRLTVT.

The chain carries TRBV2 and TRBJ1-1; TRBD1 is a possible D gene (5 bases). Trimming left V 4 bases short and J 4 bases short, with 7 bases between. The CDR3 loop spans 12 amino acids. Germline V CDR1 and CDR2: SNHLY, FYNNEI. CDR3 sequence reads: CASSGQPTEAFF. The CDR3 DNA reads TGTGCCAGCAGTGGACAGCCCACTGAAGCTTTCTTT.

V and J are TRBV7-9 and TRBJ1-1; no clear D gene. Trimming cost V 5 bases and J 1 base, with 14 bases left between them. The CDR3 is 15 amino acids. Germline V gives CDR1 SEHNR, CDR2 FQNEAQ (reference sequence). CDR3 sequence (DNA): TGTGCCAGCAGCCCGTTTCGGAGCGGGAACACTGAAGCTTTCTTT. Translating gives CASSPFRSGNTEAFF.

The gene calls are TRBV7-8 and TRBJ1-4; D remains ambiguous. Looked up from germline, CDR1 is SGHVS and CDR2 is FQNEAQ. V gave up 0 bases and J gave up 6 bases, with 11 bases separating them. The CDR3 sequence is 15 residues long. CDR3 region: CASSLAGSSYEKLFF. CDR3 nucleotides: TGTGCCAGCAGCTTAGCGGGCAGCTCGTATGAAAAACTGTTTTTT.

This clone was counted a single time. This chain links TRBV19 with TRBJ1-2, with unresolved D. The germline gives CDR1 LNHDA, CDR2 SQIVND (reference sequence). CDR3 length: 14 amino acids. V was trimmed by 3 bases and J by 0 bases, leaving 8 bases between them. CDR3 sequence reads: CASSIPGANYGYTF. The CDR3 DNA reads as TGTGCCAGTAGTATCCCGGGAGCTAACTATGGCTACACCTTC.

The gene calls are TRBV2 and TRBJ2-2, with 7 bases identical to TRBD1. In germline, CDR1 is SNHLY, CDR2 FYNNEI. This CDR3 spans 19 amino acids. The V gene end was trimmed by 4 bases and the J gene end by 1 base; junction bases not matched to a gene: 15. The CDR3 bases are TGTGCCAGCAGTGGCCCGGGGACGACAGGGCGGTGGAACACCGGGGAGCTGTTTTTT. Protein sequence: CASSGPGTTGRWNTGELFF.

Worth noting for this clone: No DNA is shown, since the ends of the CDR3 on it are uncertain; the CDR3 is the one TCRdb lists. The rearrangement joins TRBV11-2 to TRBJ2-7; TRBD2 is the table's D call and was not checked against the DNA. The CDR3 has 14 residues if both end residues are counted. Germline CDR1 reads SGHAT; CDR2 reads FQNNGV. CDR3 sequence reads: CASSFGSGSYEQYF.

CDR3 DNA sequence: TGTGCCAGCAGCCCGCCGGGAGGACTGACTAGCACAGATACGCAGTATTTT. This codes for CASSPPGGLTSTDTQYF. V is TRBV7-2 and J is TRBJ2-3, with TRBD2 identical over 7 bases. The V gene's germline CDR1 is SGHTA and CDR2 FQGNSA. This CDR3 region has 17 residues. V was clipped by 5 bases and J by 0 bases; unmatched bases: 11.

CDR3 coding DNA: TGTGCCAGCAGCTTAGGCCAGCAAGAGACCCAGTACTTC. The encoded protein is CASSLGQQETQYF. The chain has TRBV7-2 and TRBJ2-5; no definite D call. V gave up 1 base and J gave up 2 bases, with 5 bases separating them. The CDR3 runs 13 residues. In germline, CDR1 is SGHTA, CDR2 FQGNSA.

The chain has TRBV11-3 and TRBJ2-5; TRBD1 matches at 10 bases. The CDR3 extends over 15 amino acids. Germline V gene lookup returns CDR1 SGHNT and CDR2 YENEEA. With 4 bases clipped from V and 5 bases from J, the junction kept 7 bases outside the gene matches. CDR3 DNA sequence: TGTGCCAGCAGCTATCGGGACAGGGGCTGGGAGACCCAGTACTTC. Encoded protein: CASSYRDRGWETQYF. The full variable domain, with the rest looked up from reference TRBV11-3 and TRBJ2-5, is EAGVVQSPRYKIIEKKQPVAFWCNPISGHNTLYWYLQNLGQGPELLIRYENEEAVDDSQLPKDRFSAERLKGVDSTLKIQPAELGDSAVYLCASSYRDRGWETQYFGPGTRLLVL.